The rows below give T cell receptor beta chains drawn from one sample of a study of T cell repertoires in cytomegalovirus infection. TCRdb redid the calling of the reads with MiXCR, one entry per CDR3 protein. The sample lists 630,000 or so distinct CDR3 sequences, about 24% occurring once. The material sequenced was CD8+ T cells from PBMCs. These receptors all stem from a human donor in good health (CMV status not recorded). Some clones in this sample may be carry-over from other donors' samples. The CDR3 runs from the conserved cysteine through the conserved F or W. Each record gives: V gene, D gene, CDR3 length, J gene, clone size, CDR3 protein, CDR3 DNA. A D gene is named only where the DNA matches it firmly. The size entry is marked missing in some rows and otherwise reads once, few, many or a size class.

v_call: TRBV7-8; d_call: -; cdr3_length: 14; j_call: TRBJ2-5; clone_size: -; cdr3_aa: CASSLEVHKETQYF; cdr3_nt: TGTGCCAGCAGCTTAGAGGTCCATAAAGAGACCCAGTACTTC
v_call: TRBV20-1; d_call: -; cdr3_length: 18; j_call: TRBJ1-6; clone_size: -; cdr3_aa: CSARAPPEKSSYNSPLHF; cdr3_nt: TGCAGTGCTAGAGCCCCGCCCGAGAAAAGCTCCTATAATTCACCCCTCCACTTT
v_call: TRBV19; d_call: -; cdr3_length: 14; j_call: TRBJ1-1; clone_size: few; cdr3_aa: CASSIVGVNTEAFF; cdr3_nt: TGTGCCAGTAGTATAGTAGGGGTGAACACTGAAGCTTTCTTT
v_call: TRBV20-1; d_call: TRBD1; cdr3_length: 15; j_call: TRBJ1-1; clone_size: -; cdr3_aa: CSARSGQGTNTEAFF; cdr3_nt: TGCAGTGCTAGATCGGGACAGGGGACTAACACTGAAGCTTTCTTT
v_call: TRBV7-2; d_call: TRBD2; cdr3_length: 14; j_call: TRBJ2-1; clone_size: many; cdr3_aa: CASSLAGVRNEQFF; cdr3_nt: TGTGCCAGCAGCTTGGCGGGGGTTCGTAATGAGCAGTTCTTC
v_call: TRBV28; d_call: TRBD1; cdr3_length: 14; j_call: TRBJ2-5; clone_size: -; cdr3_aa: CASKPTGRGETQYF; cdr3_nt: TGTGCCAGCAAACCGACAGGGCGAGGAGAGACCCAGTACTTC
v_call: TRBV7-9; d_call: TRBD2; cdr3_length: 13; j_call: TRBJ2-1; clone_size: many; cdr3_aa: CASSSGLVYEQFF; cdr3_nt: TGTGCCAGCAGCTCTGGACTAGTCTATGAGCAGTTCTTC
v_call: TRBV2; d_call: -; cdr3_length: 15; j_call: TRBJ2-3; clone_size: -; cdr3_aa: CASSEGIVSTDTQYF; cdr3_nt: TGTGCCAGCAGTGAGGGGATAGTCTCCACAGATACGCAGTATTTT
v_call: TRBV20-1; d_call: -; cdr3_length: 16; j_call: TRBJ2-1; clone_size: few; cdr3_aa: CSARGVVGGPDNEQFF; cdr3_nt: TGCAGTGCTAGGGGCGTTGTGGGGGGCCCGGACAATGAGCAGTTCTTC
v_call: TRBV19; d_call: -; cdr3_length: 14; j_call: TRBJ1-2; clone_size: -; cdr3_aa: CVSSMEGDYYGYTF; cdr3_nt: TGTGTCAGTAGTATGGAGGGAGACTACTATGGCTACACCTTC
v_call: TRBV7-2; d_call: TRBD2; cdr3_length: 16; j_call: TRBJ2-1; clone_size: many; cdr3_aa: CASSLDGGAGYNEQFF; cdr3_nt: TGTGCCAGCAGCCTCGACGGGGGGGCCGGATACAATGAGCAGTTCTTC
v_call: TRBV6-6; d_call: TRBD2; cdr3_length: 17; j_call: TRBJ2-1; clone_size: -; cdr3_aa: CASSYLAGGLKNNEQFF; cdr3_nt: TGTGCCAGCAGTTACCTAGCGGGGGGGTTAAAAAACAATGAGCAGTTCTTC
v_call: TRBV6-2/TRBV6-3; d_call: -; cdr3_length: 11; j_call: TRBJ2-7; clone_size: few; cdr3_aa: CASSLQYEQYF; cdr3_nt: TGTGCCAGCAGTCTACAGTACGAGCAGTACTTC
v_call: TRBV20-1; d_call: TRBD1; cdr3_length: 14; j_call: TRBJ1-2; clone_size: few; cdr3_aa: CSAKWTGQNYGYTF; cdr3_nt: TGCAGTGCAAAATGGACAGGACAGAACTATGGCTACACCTTC
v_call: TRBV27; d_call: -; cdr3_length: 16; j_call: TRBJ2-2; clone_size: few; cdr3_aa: CASTNSLKAHTGELFF; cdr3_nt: TGTGCCAGCACCAATAGCCTCAAGGCCCACACCGGGGAGCTGTTTTTT